The entry below gives a single T cell receptor (beta chain) sequence along with its context. The antigen is unknown. This CDR3 has 15 amino acids. The germline V gene has CDR1 MDHEN and CDR2 SYDVKM. Trimming removed 5 bases from V and 3 bases from J; junction bases left unmatched: 7. The data were taken from a study of T cell responses to AZD1222 COVID-19 vaccine. Findings of the study overall: Two AZD1222 administrations were followed by greater Spike-specific TCR breadth and depth. No day 14 peak samples; only post-peak repertoires were characterized. Targets within unmutated variant regions were reportedly found for nearly half of spike-specific TCRs.

Assay: immunoSEQ multiplex PCR; the TCRdb copy retains only in-frame clones and omits some. This table has about 180,000 clones, 87% appearing once. This chain uses TRBV28 with TRBJ1-1; TRBD1 aligns across 9 bases. Material: peripheral blood, obtained on day 0 of AZD1222 vaccination. The TCR was taken from an adult in good health. CDR3 sequence (DNA): TGTGCCAGCAGTGGACGACAGGGGGGATACACTGAAGCTTTCTTT. It encodes CASSGRQGGYTEAFF.